This T cell receptor beta chain was identified during a study of regulatory T cells in long-lasting Graves disease (dated by TCRdb to about 2021). Background for the entire study: Patients with newly diagnosed Graves' disease had been on antithyroid drugs for under 3 months. TCR sequencing covered around 13 persistent and roughly 20 newly diagnosed Graves' disease patients, approximately 33 samples in total. Patients with persistent Graves' disease were compared with patients with newly diagnosed Graves' disease using TCR sequencing and RNA sequencing of peripheral blood. The study was conducted in China and was registered as a clinical trial. General study outcomes and caveats: Persistent patients shared more public clonotypes among themselves (around 2,700) than newly diagnosed patients did (roughly 910). The study examined only peripheral blood because the primary lesion, thyroid tissue, could not be accessed. Persistent Graves' disease patients showed lower TCR Shannon entropy and fewer highly expanded clones than newly diagnosed patients, suggesting clonal expansion. Only the TCR beta chain was sequenced and analyzed. The authors acknowledged the small sample size as a limitation that may reduce accuracy. TRBV28, TRBJ1-2 and TRBJ2-5 were preferentially used in persistent disease, while TRBV20-1 and TRBJ2-1 were favored in newly diagnosed disease.

The library was produced with multiplex PCR. The instrument given in TCRdb is Illumina HiSeq 4000. CDR3 regions were amplified by Arm-PCR with iRepertoire HTBI primers to construct TCR beta libraries. Before sequencing, the PCR products went through gel purification. Turning to the authors' computational methods: Gene usage analysis of CDR3 amino acid clonotypes relied on the 60 to 65 TRBV and over 13 TRBJ segments identified across samples. COPE and FqMerger were used to merge filtered high-quality paired reads into contigs. BLAST was used to align contigs to IMGT TRBV, TRBD and TRBJ reference genes, with CDR3 defined following IMGT. Clonotypes above 0.1% frequency were classified as highly expanded clones. Repertoire diversity was measured by Shannon entropy, and V-J evenness by the Gini coefficient. Clonotypes shared by more than one individual were considered public. In TCRdb, the public reads were trimmed at Q25 with fastp and aligned with MiXCR, with productive beta chains retained. Every distinct CDR3 protein forms one entry, paired with its most common genes and DNA. TCRdb, not the authors, supplied the V and J calls. Here the sample has 500,000 to 700,000 distinct CDR3 sequences; approximately 15% occur a single time. The ten top clones hold about 17% of the sample.

The germline V gene encodes CDR1 SEHNR and CDR2 FQNEAQ (reference sequence). The junction shows trimming of 5 bases on V and 3 bases on J, plus 13 bases between the germline ends. The CDR3, cysteine through phenylalanine, is 14 amino acids long. The read is trimmed to its CDR3 DNA, 42 bases read in frame from base 1. At least ten counts were recorded for this clonotype. This receptor's antigen is unknown. No base quality information exists; no much larger clone differs at one position. The sample's time point label, in plain terms: newly diagnosed GD, antithyroid drugs for less than 3 months. For both TCR sequencing and RNA sequencing, RNA was extracted from PBMCs using TRIzol. Graves' disease was diagnosed according to American Thyroid Association guidelines. Patients for the study were recruited at an endocrinology department in Xi'an, China. From each patient, approximately 10 milliliters of peripheral blood was collected into an EDTA anticoagulant tube. Ficoll Paque Plus density gradient separation was used to isolate PBMCs, and no further T cell sorting was done. RNA quality was checked with an Agilent 2100 Bioanalyzer and agarose gel, and concentration with a NanoDrop 2000.

This same sample was also taken into another study, of T cells in Graves' hyperthyroidism and ophthalmopathy. Drawing on the second study: A patient counted as having stable Graves' hyperthyroidism if no progression to ophthalmopathy occurred over 18 months of follow-up. Hyperthyroidism patients were newly diagnosed, had a disease duration of under 2 months, and were aged 18 to 65 years. Patients with uncontrolled infections, other autoimmune diseases, pregnancy or lactation were excluded. Diagnoses were based on clinical symptoms, serum thyroxine and TRAb, thyroid ultrasound and orbital computed tomography. The first round of RT-PCR for the TCR CDR3 was performed with the HTBI primer set and the Qiagen OneStep RT-PCR kit. Most expanded thyroid clonotypes (frequency above 0.001) were also found in blood, which suggests that blood repertoires may mirror thyroid immune responses. A model built on a 13 V-J signature distinguished ophthalmopathy from stable hyperthyroidism, reaching around 88% sensitivity and around 81% specificity in cross-validation and 80%/75% in testing. In validation, the model predicted progression to ophthalmopathy with 55% to 71% sensitivity and less than 75% specificity, a median of about 6 months before onset. A discovery cohort of 95 to 100 patients, 43 with Graves' ophthalmopathy and about 60 with stable Graves' hyperthyroidism, was used to find distinguishing TCR V-J signatures. Prospective prediction of ophthalmopathy was tested in an independent validation cohort consisting of 18 hyperthyroidism patients and some 15 patients who later progressed to ophthalmopathy. The approximately 90 discovery patients were randomly split 7:3 into training and test sets. The study also compared thyroid tissue and blood T-cell repertoires from more than five Graves' hyperthyroidism patients. After blood sampling, hyperthyroidism patients were treated with methimazole at a starting dose of 30 mg daily, and ophthalmopathy patients were treated with high-dose intravenous methylprednisolone. A second multiplex PCR round built the libraries, followed by size selection and purification. Paired-end sequencing of the libraries was performed with 100 bp reads on an Illumina HiSeq2000. SOAPnuke was used to process the raw data, throwing out any read that contained adapters or uncalled bases, had a mean Phred below 15, or lacked an exact constant-primer or identifier match. COPE v1.2.5 was used to merge high-quality paired reads, and clonotypes were defined as unique nucleotide sequences. Clonotypes were aligned to IMGT TRBV, TRBD and TRBJ reference segments using MiTCR v1.1. The analysis was restricted to V-J combinations with a frequency above 0.0001, which together covered 99.2% of the repertoires. The TCS score was defined as F50 (clonal expansion) divided by E x V (chaos), with BLOSUM62-based TCRdist calculated between CDR3 peptides within each V-J. Welch's t-statistics and random forest reduced roughly 500 V-J features to roughly 13, which were used in a naive Bayes classifier (R e1071). Sample size was not statistically predetermined, and investigators were not blinded to group allocation. TCR Vbeta CDR3 sequencing of approximately 140 peripheral blood samples (43 ophthalmopathy, around 80 hyperthyroidism and roughly 17 progressor patients) is reported in the paper.

The chain is assembled from TRBV7-9 and TRBJ1-1, with TRBD1 as a weak D call on 5 bases. The TCR was taken from a woman aged 30 to 39 with Graves disease. Donor details come from another sample of the same person, matched by shared clones. The sample here was peripheral blood mononuclear cells (PBMCs), taken at new diagnosis, from a patient treated with antithyroid drugs. The nucleotides are TGTGCCAGCAGCCCCACGGGGGGGGACACTGAAGCTTTCTTT. Translation gives CASSPTGGDTEAFF.